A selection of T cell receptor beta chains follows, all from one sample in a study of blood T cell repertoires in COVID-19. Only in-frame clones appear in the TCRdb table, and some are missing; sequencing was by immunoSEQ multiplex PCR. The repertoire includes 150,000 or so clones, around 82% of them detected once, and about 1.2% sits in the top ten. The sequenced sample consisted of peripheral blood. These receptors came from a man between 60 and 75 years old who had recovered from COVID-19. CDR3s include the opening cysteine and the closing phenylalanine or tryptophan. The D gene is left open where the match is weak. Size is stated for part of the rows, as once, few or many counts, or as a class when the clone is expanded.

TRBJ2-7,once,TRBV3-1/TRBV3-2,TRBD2,CASSQAGTSGFEQYF,TGTGCCAGCAGCCAGGCCGGGACTAGTGGTTTCGAGCAGTACTTC
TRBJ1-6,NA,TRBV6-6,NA,CASSNLDSSPLHF,TGTGCCAGCAGTAACTTGGACAGTTCACCCCTCCACTTT
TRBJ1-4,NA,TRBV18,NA,CASSQDGVREKLFF,TGTGCCAGCTCACAGGACGGGGTGAGGGAAAAACTGTTTTTT
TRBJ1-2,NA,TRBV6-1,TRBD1,CASRSRQGAYGYTF,TGTGCCAGCAGATCCAGACAGGGTGCCTATGGCTACACCTTC
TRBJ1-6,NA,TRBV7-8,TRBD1,CASSPGTGSHSPLHF,TGTGCCAGCAGCCCCGGGACAGGGTCCCATTCACCCCTCCACTTT
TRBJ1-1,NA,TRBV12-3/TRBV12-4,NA,CASTLGDEAFF,TGTGCCAGCACCCTAGGGGATGAAGCTTTCTTT
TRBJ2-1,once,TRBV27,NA,CASSSSNEQFF,TGTGCCAGCAGCTCTTCGAATGAGCAGTTCTTC
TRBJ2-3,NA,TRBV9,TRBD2,CASSVAGDYITDTQYF,TGTGCCAGCAGCGTAGCCGGGGACTACATTACAGATACGCAGTATTTT
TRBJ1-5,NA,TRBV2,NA,CASSEDGRNQPQHF,TGTGCCAGCAGTGAAGATGGGAGAAATCAGCCCCAGCATTTT
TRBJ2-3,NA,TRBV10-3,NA,CAIQGQGTDTQYF,TGTGCCATACAGGGTCAGGGGACAGATACGCAGTATTTT
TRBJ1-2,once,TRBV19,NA,CASNPGDGYTF,TGTGCCAGTAACCCAGGGGATGGCTACACCTTC
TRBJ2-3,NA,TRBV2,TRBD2,CASTSGSWDTQYF,TGTGCCAGCACTAGCGGTTCGTGGGATACGCAGTATTTT
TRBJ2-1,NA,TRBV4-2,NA,CASSQEWLVSDEQFF,TGTGCCAGCAGCCAAGAGTGGCTAGTTAGCGATGAGCAGTTCTTC
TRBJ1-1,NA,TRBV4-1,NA,CASSPRTATMVNTEAFF,TGCGCCAGCAGCCCCCGGACAGCCACAATGGTGAACACTGAAGCTTTCTTT
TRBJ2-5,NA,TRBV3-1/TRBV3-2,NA,CASSQSDSKGTQYF,TGTGCCAGCAGCCAATCGGACAGTAAGGGGACCCAGTACTTC
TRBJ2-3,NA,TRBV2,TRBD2,CASLTRREGTDTQYF,TGTGCCAGCTTGACTCGCCGGGAGGGCACAGATACGCAGTATTTT
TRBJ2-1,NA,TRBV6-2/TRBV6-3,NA,CASSWSGIGFKVEQFF,TGTGCCAGCAGTTGGTCCGGGATAGGATTCAAGGTTGAGCAGTTCTTC
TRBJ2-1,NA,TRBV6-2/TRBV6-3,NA,CASSSLVTGQLYNEQFF,TGTGCCAGCAGTTCCCTCGTCACAGGCCAACTTTACAATGAGCAGTTCTTC
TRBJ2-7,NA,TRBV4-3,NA,CASSQDQGWGSEQYF,TGCGCCAGCAGCCAAGACCAGGGGTGGGGGAGCGAGCAGTACTTC
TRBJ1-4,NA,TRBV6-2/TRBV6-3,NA,CASSRLRAGEKLFF,TGTGCCAGCAGTAGACTCAGGGCTGGTGAAAAACTGTTTTTT
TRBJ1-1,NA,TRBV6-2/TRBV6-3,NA,CASSSLGQNTEAFF,TGTGCCAGCAGTTCTCTCGGACAGAACACTGAAGCTTTCTTT
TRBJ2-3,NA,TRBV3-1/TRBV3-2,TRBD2,CASSQGLLAGRLTDTQYF,TGTGCCAGCAGCCAAGGACTTTTAGCGGGCAGGCTGACAGATACGCAGTATTTT
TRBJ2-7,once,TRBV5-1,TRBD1,CASSLGDRGTYEQYF,TGCGCCAGCAGCTTGGGCGACAGGGGGACCTACGAGCAGTACTTC
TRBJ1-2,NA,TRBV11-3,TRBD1,CASSLEARTGANYGYTF,TGTGCCAGCAGCTTAGAGGCCAGAACAGGGGCAAACTATGGCTACACCTTC
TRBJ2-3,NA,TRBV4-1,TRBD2,CASSQAWRGGPDTQYF,TGCGCCAGCAGCCAAGCTTGGCGGGGGGGCCCCGATACGCAGTATTTT
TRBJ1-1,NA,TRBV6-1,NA,CASSEASRVVRTEAFF,TGTGCCAGCAGTGAAGCGTCCAGGGTAGTAAGGACTGAAGCTTTCTTT
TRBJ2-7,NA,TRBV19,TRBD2,CASSISLAVTYEQYF,TGTGCCAGTAGTATCTCACTAGCGGTTACCTACGAGCAGTACTTC
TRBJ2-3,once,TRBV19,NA,CASSTLADTQYF,TGTGCCAGTAGTACCTTAGCAGATACGCAGTATTTT
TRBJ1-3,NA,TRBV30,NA,CAWSVPTKLRIPMTSGNTIYF,TGTGCCTGGAGTGTACCAACTAAATTGCGGATTCCGATGACCTCTGGAAACACCATATATTTT
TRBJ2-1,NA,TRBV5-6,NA,CASSSTGGLYNEQFF,TGTGCCAGCAGCTCTACAGGGGGACTATACAATGAGCAGTTCTTC
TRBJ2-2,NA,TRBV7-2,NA,CASSFIRGSGELFF,TGTGCCAGCAGCTTTATACGGGGATCCGGAGAGCTGTTTTTT
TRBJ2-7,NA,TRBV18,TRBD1,CASSPLPRDRVSYEQYF,TGTGCCAGCTCACCCCTCCCCCGGGACAGGGTATCCTACGAGCAGTACTTC
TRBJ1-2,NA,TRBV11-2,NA,CASSFGGLWEGYTF,TGTGCCAGCAGCTTCGGAGGGTTATGGGAAGGCTACACCTTC
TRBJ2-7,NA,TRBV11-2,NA,CASSLNSYEQYF,TGTGCCAGCAGCTTAAATAGCTACGAGCAGTACTTC
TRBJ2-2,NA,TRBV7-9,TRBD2,CASTLREVNTGELFF,TGTGCCAGCACTCTCCGGGAGGTAAACACCGGGGAGCTGTTTTTT
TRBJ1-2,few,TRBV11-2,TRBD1,CASSSSDRGNYGYTF,TGTGCCAGCAGCTCCTCGGACAGGGGGAACTATGGCTACACCTTC
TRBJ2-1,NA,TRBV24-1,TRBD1,CATSDYTGGNEQFF,TGTGCCACCAGTGACTATACAGGGGGGAATGAGCAGTTCTTC
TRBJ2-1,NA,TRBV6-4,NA,CASSPDAGAGEQFF,TGTGCCAGCAGCCCGGACGCGGGGGCGGGAGAGCAGTTCTTC
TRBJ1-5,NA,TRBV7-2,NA,CASSLQEIQPQHF,TGTGCCAGCAGCTTACAGGAAATTCAGCCCCAGCATTTT
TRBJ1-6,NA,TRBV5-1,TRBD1,CASSLDTGQGNSPLHF,TGCGCCAGCAGCTTAGATACGGGACAGGGGAATTCACCCCTCCACTTT
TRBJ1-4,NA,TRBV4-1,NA,CASSQASATNEKLFF,TGCGCCAGCAGCCAAGCTTCTGCAACTAATGAAAAACTGTTTTTT
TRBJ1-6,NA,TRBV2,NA,CASSEVGTTYSPLHF,TGTGCCAGCAGTGAAGTGGGGACAACATATTCACCCCTCCACTTT
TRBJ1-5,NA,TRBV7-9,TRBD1,CASSLGQVHQPQHF,TGTGCCAGCAGCTTGGGACAGGTCCATCAGCCCCAGCATTTT
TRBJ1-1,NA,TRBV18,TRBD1,CASSHRQGVGILEATEAFF,TGTGCCAGCTCTCATCGACAGGGGGTCGGGATATTGGAGGCCACTGAAGCTTTCTTT
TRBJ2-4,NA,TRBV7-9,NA,CASSTDPLPRQLHF,TGTGCCAGCAGCACCGACCCCCTGCCCCGACAGTTGCACTTC
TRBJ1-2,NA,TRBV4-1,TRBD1,CASSQEGGQVYGYTF,TGCGCCAGCAGCCAAGAGGGGGGACAGGTCTATGGCTACACCTTC
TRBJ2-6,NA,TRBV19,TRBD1,CASSTGQGEGAGANVLTF,TGTGCCAGTAGTACCGGACAGGGTGAGGGTGCTGGGGCCAACGTCCTGACTTTC
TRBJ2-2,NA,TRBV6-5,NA,CASSPRAAGELFF,TGTGCCAGCAGTCCCCGTGCGGCCGGGGAGCTGTTTTTT
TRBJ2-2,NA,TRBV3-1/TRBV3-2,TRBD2,CASSQNSGGLDTGELFF,TGTGCCAGCAGCCAGAATAGCGGGGGGTTGGACACCGGGGAGCTGTTTTTT
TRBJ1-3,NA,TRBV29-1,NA,CSVAGDNSGNTIYF,TGCAGCGTTGCAGGGGACAACTCTGGAAACACCATATATTTT
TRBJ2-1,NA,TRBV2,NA,CASSDPTSNEQFF,TGTGCCAGCAGTGACCCGACTAGCAATGAGCAGTTCTTC
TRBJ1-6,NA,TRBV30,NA,CAWSVKGLGRLNSPLHF,TGTGCCTGGAGTGTAAAGGGGTTGGGGAGGCTTAATTCACCCCTCCACTTT
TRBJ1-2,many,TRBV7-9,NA,CASSFGRRGYGYTF,TGTGCCAGCAGCTTCGGACGGAGGGGATATGGCTACACCTTC